This TCR beta chain was recovered during a study of T cells in Graves' hyperthyroidism and ophthalmopathy. Study details: Peripheral blood was obtained at initial diagnosis, preceding any treatment. Study results and limitations: Most clonotypes expanded in thyroid above 0.001 were likewise present in blood.

This clonotype was observed many times. Its specificity is unknown. The CDR3 spans 16 residues. The junction had 4 bases not matched to a gene; V was cut back by 0 bases and J by 1 base. Germline-derived CDR1 and CDR2 are DFQATT and SNEGSKA (reference sequence). RNA transcripts were the template for amplifying TCR beta CDR3 regions. Using the HTBI primer set, a first-round RT-PCR was run on the TCR CDR3. TCRdb re-analysed the multiplex PCR reads in MiXCR, keeping a single row per CDR3 protein. The sample shows 300,000 to 500,000 distinct CDR3 sequences, more than 12% of them seen only once. The clonotype originates from a man between 45 and 60 years old with Graves' ophthalmopathy. The rearrangement uses TRBV20-1 and TRBJ1-1, with 11 positions matching TRBD1. Sequenced input: blood. CDR3 nucleotides: TGCAGTGCTAGAGAGGACAGGGGGCTTAGGAACACTGAAGCTTTCTTT. Encoded protein: CSAREDRGLRNTEAFF.